These 19 T cell receptor beta chains were all obtained from the same sample, sequenced in a study of shared clonotypes between healthy human individuals. Sequenced by immunoSEQ multiplex PCR; TCRdb stores in-frame clones only, minus some. The sample includes roughly 700,000 clones, about 74% of them seen just once. The sequenced material came from memory CD4+ T cells sorted from blood. Subset meaning: CD45RA-negative fraction. These receptors all come from a woman in her thirties in good health.

This clone has a handful of counts. The V call is TRBV10-1, the J call TRBJ1-2; unclear D gene. From germline, CDR1 is WNHNN and CDR2 SYGVQD (reference sequence). CDR3 size: 11 residues. Between the trimmed V and J ends, which lost 6 bases and 8 bases, there was a span of 10 bases. CDR3 sequence: CASSGSGGYTF. CDR3 nucleotides: TGCGCCAGCAGCGGTTCCGGCGGCTACACCTTC.

The chain links TRBV19 to TRBJ2-5, with D maybe TRBD1 (5 bases). The CDR3 totals 12 residues. The V end lost 4 bases, the J end lost 4 bases, and 7 bases lay between the germline ends. Looked up from germline, CDR1 is LNHDA and CDR2 is SQIVND (reference sequence). CDR3 nucleotide sequence: TGTGCCAGTAGTAGGGGCAGAGAGACCCAGTACTTC. Translated, it gives CASSRGRETQYF.

This clone was counted only a few times. The chain is built from TRBV25-1 and TRBJ2-7, with TRBD2 as a possible D gene (6 bases). Trimming removed 3 bases from V and 0 bases from J, with 9 bases in between. CDR1 MGHDK and CDR2 SYGVNS come from the germline V gene. CDR3 length: 14 residues. CDR3 sequence: CASSEGGNSYEQYF. The CDR3 region has the DNA TGTGCCAGCAGTGAGGGAGGTAACTCCTACGAGCAGTACTTC.

The gene calls are TRBV28 and TRBJ2-7; TRBD2 aligns across 12 bases. CDR1 MDHEN and CDR2 SYDVKM come from the germline V gene. Trimming removed 6 bases from V and 3 bases from J; junction bases left unmatched: 3. This CDR3 is built from 14 residues. CDR3 coding DNA: TGTGCCAGCAGCCTAGCGGGAGGGTACTACGAGCAGTACTTC. Protein product: CASSLAGGYYEQYF.

The chain couples TRBV7-9 to TRBJ1-2; D not certain. The CDR3 loop spans 15 amino acids. Germline values: CDR1 SEHNR, CDR2 FQNEAQ (reference sequence). Trimming left V 1 base short and J 3 bases short, with 12 bases between. As DNA, the CDR3 is TGTGCCAGCAGCTTAGGGTGGGGAGAGGACTATGGCTACACCTTC. Its translation is CASSLGWGEDYGYTF.

The gene calls are TRBV15 and TRBJ1-6; TRBD1 agrees at 8 bases. V lost 5 bases to trimming and J lost 5 bases; unmatched junction nucleotides: 2. This CDR3 region has 14 residues. The germline V gene has CDR1 LNHNV and CDR2 YYDKDF (reference sequence). The CDR3 coding sequence is TGTGCCACCAGCCGGGACAGGAATAATTCACCCCTCCACTTT. Its translation is CATSRDRNNSPLHF.

J is TRBJ1-3 and V is TRBV6-1, with a tentative D call TRBD1 (5 bases). V lost 4 bases and J lost 0, with 19 bases in between. The CDR3 loop spans 18 amino acids. CDR1 and CDR2 (germline): MNHNS, SASEGT. The CDR3 region is CASSVTGIIPYSGNTIYF. The DNA of the CDR3 is TGTGCCAGCAGTGTAACAGGCATCATCCCCTACTCTGGAAACACCATATATTTT.

J is TRBJ1-1 and V is TRBV18, with D tentatively TRBD1 (6 bases). Trimming stripped 0 bases from V and 1 base from J, with 15 bases between. This CDR3 has 17 amino acids. Germline V gene sequence: CDR1 KGHSH, CDR2 LQKENI. The CDR3 region has the DNA TGTGCCAGCTCACCACCCCGACAGGTTTCGGGGAACACTGAAGCTTTCTTT. Translated: CASSPPRQVSGNTEAFF. Looking up the rest from reference TRBV18 and TRBJ1-1 gives the full variable domain: NAGVMQNPRHLVRRRGQEARLRCSPMKGHSHVYWYRQLPEEGLKFMVYLQKENIIDESGMPKERFSAEFPKEGPSILRIQQVVRGDSAAYFCASSPPRQVSGNTEAFFGQGTRLTVV.

The sample holds one count of this clone. The chain carries TRBV11-2 and TRBJ1-5; D unclear. Germline V gene lookup returns CDR1 SGHAT and CDR2 FQNNGV. Trimming took off 5 bases at V and 5 bases at J, with 16 bases between the two ends. The CDR3 is made up of 15 amino acids. CDR3 DNA: TGTGCCAGCAGCCTAACGTCGTTGGGAGATCAGCCCCAGCATTTT. Protein: CASSLTSLGDQPQHF. Supplemented by reference TRBV11-2 and TRBJ1-5, the full variable domain reads EAGVAQSPRYKIIEKRQSVAFWCNPISGHATLYWYQQILGQGPKLLIQFQNNGVVDDSQLPKDRFSAERLKGVDSTLKIQPAKLEDSAVYLCASSLTSLGDQPQHFGDGTRLSIL.

The chain uses TRBV18 and TRBJ2-7; D is unresolved. V was cut by 4 bases and J by 5 bases, with 9 bases left in between. Germline-derived CDR1 and CDR2 are KGHSH and LQKENI. The CDR3 loop spans 12 amino acids. CDR3 loop: CASSRESDEQYF. The CDR3 bases are TGTGCCAGCTCACGTGAGTCTGACGAGCAGTACTTC.

The chain couples TRBV5-1 to TRBJ2-3; the D is unclear. CDR1 SGHRS and CDR2 YFSETQ come from the germline V gene. The CDR3 is 11 amino acids. The V and J ends lost 4 bases and 5 bases respectively, with 5 bases between them. The CDR3 region is CASSPQDTQYF. The CDR3 DNA is TGCGCCAGCAGCCCCCAAGATACGCAGTATTTT.

The V call is TRBV2, the J call TRBJ1-4; 11 bases agree with TRBD1. CDR3 size: 14 residues. In germline, CDR1 is SNHLY, CDR2 FYNNEI. The trim removed 7 bases at V and 8 bases at J, leaving 6 bases unmatched. DNA for the CDR3: TGTGCCAGCACAGGACAGGGGGCAATGGAAAAACTGTTTTTT. It encodes CASTGQGAMEKLFF. The full variable domain, with the rest looked up from reference TRBV2 and TRBJ1-4, is EPEVTQTPSHQVTQMGQEVILRCVPISNHLYFYWYRQILGQKVEFLVSFYNNEISEKSEIFDDQFSVERPDGSNFTLKIRSTKLEDSAMYFCASTGQGAMEKLFFGSGTQLSVL.

The CDR3 region has the DNA TGCGCCAGCAGCCAAGTCGACCGACAGACTGGAAACACCATATATTTT. Translated: CASSQVDRQTGNTIYF. The chain is built from TRBV4-1 and TRBJ1-3; D is possibly TRBD1 (5 bases). Trimming stripped 1 base from V and 2 bases from J, with 12 bases between. The germline V gene encodes CDR1 MGHRA and CDR2 YSYEKL. The CDR3 contains 16 residues.

V gene TRBV27 combines with J gene TRBJ2-7; 8 nucleotides align to TRBD2. The junction had 6 bases not matched to a gene; V was cut back by 5 bases and J by 0 bases. The CDR3 is 15 amino acids. Germline V lookup: CDR1 MNHEY, CDR2 SMNVEV (reference sequence). DNA of the CDR3: TGTGCCAGCAGTATACGGGAGGGCGGCTCCTACGAGCAGTACTTC. It yields the protein CASSIREGGSYEQYF.

V usage is TRBV10-3 and J usage is TRBJ2-7; D call uncertain. CDR3 length: 14 amino acids. Germline values: CDR1 ENHRY, CDR2 SYGVKD. V lost 3 bases, J lost 0 bases, and 9 bases lay in between. CDR3 amino acids: CAISEGFNSYEQYF. CDR3 in DNA: TGTGCCATCAGTGAAGGCTTTAACTCCTACGAGCAGTACTTC.

The chain carries TRBV28 and TRBJ2-2; the D is unclear. Germline V lookup: CDR1 MDHEN, CDR2 SYDVKM. The V and J ends lost 3 bases and 4 bases respectively, with 9 bases between them. The CDR3 loop spans 14 amino acids. This chain's CDR3 is CASSLWPGTGELFF. CDR3 sequence (DNA): TGTGCCAGCAGTTTGTGGCCGGGCACCGGGGAGCTGTTTTTT.

CDR3 bases: TGTGCCAGCAGTTCATACCGGACAGGGAACACTGAAGCTTTCTTT. Translating it yields CASSSYRTGNTEAFF. The chain joins TRBV27 to TRBJ1-1; TRBD1 matches 7 bases. The CDR3 runs to 15 residues. Losses at the gene ends were 4 bases for V and 1 base for J; bases not matched to a gene: 6. Germline V lookup: CDR1 MNHEY, CDR2 SMNVEV (reference sequence).

The chain has TRBV30 and TRBJ2-6; 12 positions match TRBD2. CDR1 and CDR2 (germline): GTSNPN, SVGIG (reference sequence). V shed 0 bases and J 4 bases; nucleotides not matched to a gene: 4. This CDR3 region has 17 residues. The CDR3, as DNA: TGTGCCTGGAGTGTATCGGGACTAGCGGGCGGGGCCAACGTCCTGACTTTC. This gives the protein CAWSVSGLAGGANVLTF.

This sequence joins TRBV5-6 and TRBJ2-5; the match to TRBD1 covers 8 bases. The CDR3 sequence is 15 residues long. Germline CDR1 SGHDT, CDR2 YYEEEE. Trimming removed 2 bases from V and 5 bases from J; junction bases left unmatched: 8. CDR3 DNA: TGTGCCAGCAGCTTCAGACAGGGGATGTTGGAGACCCAGTACTTC. Translated, it gives CASSFRQGMLETQYF.